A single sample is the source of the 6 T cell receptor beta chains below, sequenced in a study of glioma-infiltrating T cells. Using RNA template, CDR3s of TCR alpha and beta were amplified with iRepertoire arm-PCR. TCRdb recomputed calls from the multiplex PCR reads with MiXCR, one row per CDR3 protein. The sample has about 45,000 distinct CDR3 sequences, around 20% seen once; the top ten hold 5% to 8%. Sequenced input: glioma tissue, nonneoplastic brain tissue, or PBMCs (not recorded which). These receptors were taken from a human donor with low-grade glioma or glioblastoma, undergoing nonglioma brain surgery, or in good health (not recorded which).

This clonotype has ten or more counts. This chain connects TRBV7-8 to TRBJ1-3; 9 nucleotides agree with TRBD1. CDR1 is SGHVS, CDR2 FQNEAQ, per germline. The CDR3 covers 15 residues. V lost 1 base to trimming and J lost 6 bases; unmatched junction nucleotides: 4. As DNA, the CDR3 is TGTGCCAGCAGCTTAGGGGACAGGGTGACAAACACCATATATTTT. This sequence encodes CASSLGDRVTNTIYF. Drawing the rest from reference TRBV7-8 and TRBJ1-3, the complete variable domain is GAGVSQSPRYKVAKRGQDVALRCDPISGHVSLFWYQQALGQGPEFLTYFQNEAQLDKSGLPSDRFFAERPEGSVSTLKIQRTQQEDSAVYLCASSLGDRVTNTIYFGEGSWLTVV.

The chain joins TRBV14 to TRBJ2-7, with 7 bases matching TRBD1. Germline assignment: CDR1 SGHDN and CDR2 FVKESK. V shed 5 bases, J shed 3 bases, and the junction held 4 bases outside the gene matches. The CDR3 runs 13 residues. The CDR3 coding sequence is TGTGCCAGCAGCGTCGGGACAGTCTACGAGCAGTACTTC. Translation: CASSVGTVYEQYF.

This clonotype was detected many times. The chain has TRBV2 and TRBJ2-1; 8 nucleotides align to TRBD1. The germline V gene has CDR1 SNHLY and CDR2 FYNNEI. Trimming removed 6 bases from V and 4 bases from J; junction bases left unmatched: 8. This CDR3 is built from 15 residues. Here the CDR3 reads CASRKQGAIYNEQFF. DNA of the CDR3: TGTGCCAGCAGGAAGCAGGGGGCTATATACAATGAGCAGTTCTTC.

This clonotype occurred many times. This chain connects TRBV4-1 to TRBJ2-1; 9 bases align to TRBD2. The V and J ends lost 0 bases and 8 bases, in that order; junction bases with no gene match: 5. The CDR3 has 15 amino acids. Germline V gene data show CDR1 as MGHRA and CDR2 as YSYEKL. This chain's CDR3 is CASSQDSGSRDEQFF. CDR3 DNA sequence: TGCGCCAGCAGCCAAGATAGCGGGAGTCGCGATGAGCAGTTCTTC.

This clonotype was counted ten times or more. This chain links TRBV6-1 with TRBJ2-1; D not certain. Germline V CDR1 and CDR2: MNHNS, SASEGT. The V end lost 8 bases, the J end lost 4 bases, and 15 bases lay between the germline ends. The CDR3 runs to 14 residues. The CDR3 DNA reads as TGTGCCAGCCAACACATTCACGGGTACAATGAGCAGTTCTTC. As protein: CASQHIHGYNEQFF.

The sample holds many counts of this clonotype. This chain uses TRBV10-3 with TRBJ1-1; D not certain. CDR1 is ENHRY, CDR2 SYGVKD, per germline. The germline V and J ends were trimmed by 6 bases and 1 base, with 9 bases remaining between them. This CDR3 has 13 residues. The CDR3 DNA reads TGTGCCATCAGAGACCTTTCGAACACTGAAGCTTTCTTT. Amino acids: CAIRDLSNTEAFF.